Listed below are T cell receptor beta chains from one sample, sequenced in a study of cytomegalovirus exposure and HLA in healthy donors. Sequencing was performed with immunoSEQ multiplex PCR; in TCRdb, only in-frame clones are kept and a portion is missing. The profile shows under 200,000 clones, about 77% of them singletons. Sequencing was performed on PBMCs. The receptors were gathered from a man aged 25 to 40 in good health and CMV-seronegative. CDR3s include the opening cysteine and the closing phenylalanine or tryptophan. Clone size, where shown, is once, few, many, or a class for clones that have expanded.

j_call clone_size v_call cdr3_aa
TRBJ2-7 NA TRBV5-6 CASSEGDRVFYEQYF
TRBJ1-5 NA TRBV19 CASSTQTGRGQPQHF
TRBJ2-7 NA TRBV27 CASSSPTKYYEQYF
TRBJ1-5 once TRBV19 CASSMDNLSGQWNQPQHF
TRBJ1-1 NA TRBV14 CASSPQLTEAFF
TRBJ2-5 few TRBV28 CASSGLAGLETQYF
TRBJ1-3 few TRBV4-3 CASSQEYISGNTIYF
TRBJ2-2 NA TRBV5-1 CASNGGGAGELFF
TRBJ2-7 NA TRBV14 CASSPQTGSSYEQYF
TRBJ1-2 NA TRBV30 CAWSVDWGNSYTF
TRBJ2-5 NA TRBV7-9 CATFRGLQETQYF
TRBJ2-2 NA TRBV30 CAWSNRRQGLVPNTGELFF
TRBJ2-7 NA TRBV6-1 CASTPSFHEQYF
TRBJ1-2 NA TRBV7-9 CASSLGSTGRANYGYTF
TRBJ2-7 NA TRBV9 CASSVGGPAYEQYF
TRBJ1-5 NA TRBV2 CASKRGNQPQHF
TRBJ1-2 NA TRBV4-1 CASSQEFGFAGIFGYTF
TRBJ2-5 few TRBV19 CASSGTSGRAETQYF
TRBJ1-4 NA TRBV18 CASSRQISTNEKLFF
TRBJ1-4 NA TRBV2 CASRLDRPTNEKLFF
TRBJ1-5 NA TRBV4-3 CASSQGIGINQPQHF
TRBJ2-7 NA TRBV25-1 CASSAREDPYEQYF
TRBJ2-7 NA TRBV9 CASSVQAGGPLEQYF
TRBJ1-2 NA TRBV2 CASSEALPKSSYGYTF
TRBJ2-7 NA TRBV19 CASRLSQGYEQYF
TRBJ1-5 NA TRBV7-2 CASSLRETQSNQPQHF
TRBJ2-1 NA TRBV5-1 CASSTSGAGSNEQFF
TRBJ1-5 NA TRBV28 CASSLGRVQPQHF